This entry concerns a single T cell receptor beta chain. Its antigen remains unknown. Genomic DNA provided the template from which TCR beta VDJ and CDR3 profiles were obtained. TCRdb re-analysed the reads in MiXCR, keeping a single row per CDR3 protein. The sample yields around 51,000 distinct CDR3 sequences, approximately 72% seen once. This record comes from a study of CD8+CD57+ T cells in acquired aplastic anemia. About the research overall: The average read count for CD4+ cells in healthy donors was 8.5 million to 11 million.

The V gene's germline CDR1 is SEHNR and CDR2 FQNEAQ (reference sequence). Between the trimmed V and J ends, which lost 5 bases and 0 bases, there was a span of 11 bases. The CDR3 is made up of 15 amino acids. Study results and caveats: Common to patients and controls were twenty-nine CD8+ CDR3 sequences.

The rearrangement links TRBV7-9 to TRBJ1-3; D is possibly TRBD1 (6 bases). The sample was sorted CD4+, CD8+, or CD8+CD57+ T cells (not recorded which) from PBMCs. The source is a human donor in good health, serving as a control. CDR3 bases: TGTGCCAGCAGCCCACAGGGCACCTCTGGAAACACCATATATTTT. It is translated as CASSPQGTSGNTIYF.